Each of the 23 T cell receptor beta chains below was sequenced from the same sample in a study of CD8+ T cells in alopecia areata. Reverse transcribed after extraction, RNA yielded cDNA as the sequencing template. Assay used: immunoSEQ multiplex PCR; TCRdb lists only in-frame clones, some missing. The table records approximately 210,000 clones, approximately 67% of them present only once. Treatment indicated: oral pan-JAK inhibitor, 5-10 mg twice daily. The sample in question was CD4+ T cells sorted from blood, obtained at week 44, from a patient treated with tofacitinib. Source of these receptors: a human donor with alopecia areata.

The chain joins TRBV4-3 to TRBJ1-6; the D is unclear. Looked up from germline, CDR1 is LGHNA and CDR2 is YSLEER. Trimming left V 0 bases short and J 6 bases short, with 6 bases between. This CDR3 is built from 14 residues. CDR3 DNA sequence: TGCGCCAGCAGCCAAGAGGTCATTAATTCACCCCTCCACTTT. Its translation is CASSQEVINSPLHF.

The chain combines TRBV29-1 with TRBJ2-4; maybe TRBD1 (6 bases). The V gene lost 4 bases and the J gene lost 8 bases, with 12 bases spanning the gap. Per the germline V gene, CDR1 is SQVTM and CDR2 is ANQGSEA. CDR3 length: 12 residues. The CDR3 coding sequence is TGCAGCGTTGGCAGGGGACGGGACATTCAGTACTTC. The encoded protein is CSVGRGRDIQYF.

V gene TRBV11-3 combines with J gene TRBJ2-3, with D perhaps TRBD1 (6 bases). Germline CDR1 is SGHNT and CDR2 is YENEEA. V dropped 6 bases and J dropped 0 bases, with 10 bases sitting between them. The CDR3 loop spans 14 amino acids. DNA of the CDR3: TGTGCCAGCAGAGGGGGACCTAGCACAGATACGCAGTATTTT. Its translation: CASRGGPSTDTQYF.

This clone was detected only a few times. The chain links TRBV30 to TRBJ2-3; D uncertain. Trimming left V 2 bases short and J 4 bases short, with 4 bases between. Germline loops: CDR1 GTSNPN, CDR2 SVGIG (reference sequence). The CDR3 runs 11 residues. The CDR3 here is CAWSPADTQYF. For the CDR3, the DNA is TGTGCCTGGAGTCCCGCAGATACGCAGTATTTT.

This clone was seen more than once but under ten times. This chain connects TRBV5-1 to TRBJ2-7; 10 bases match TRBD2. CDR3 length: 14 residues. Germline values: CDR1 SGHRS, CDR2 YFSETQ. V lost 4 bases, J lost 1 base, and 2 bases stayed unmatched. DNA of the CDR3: TGCGCCAGCAGCCTTAGCGGGGGGTCCTACGAGCAGTACTTC. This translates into CASSLSGGSYEQYF.

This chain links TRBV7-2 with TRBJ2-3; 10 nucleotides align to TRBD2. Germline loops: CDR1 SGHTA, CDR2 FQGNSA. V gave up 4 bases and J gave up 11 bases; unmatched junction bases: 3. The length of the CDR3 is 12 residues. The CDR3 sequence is CASSSRTSGQYF. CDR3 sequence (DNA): TGTGCCAGCAGCTCCCGGACTAGCGGGCAGTATTTT.

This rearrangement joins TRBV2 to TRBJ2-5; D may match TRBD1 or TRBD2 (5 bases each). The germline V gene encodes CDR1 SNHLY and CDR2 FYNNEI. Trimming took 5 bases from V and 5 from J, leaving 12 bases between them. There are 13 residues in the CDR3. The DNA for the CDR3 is TGTGCCAGCAGTTCTCCCCGGGGCGAGACCCAGTACTTC. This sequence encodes CASSSPRGETQYF. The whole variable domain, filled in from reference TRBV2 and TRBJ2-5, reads EPEVTQTPSHQVTQMGQEVILRCVPISNHLYFYWYRQILGQKVEFLVSFYNNEISEKSEIFDDQFSVERPDGSNFTLKIRSTKLEDSAMYFCASSSPRGETQYFGPGTRLLVL.

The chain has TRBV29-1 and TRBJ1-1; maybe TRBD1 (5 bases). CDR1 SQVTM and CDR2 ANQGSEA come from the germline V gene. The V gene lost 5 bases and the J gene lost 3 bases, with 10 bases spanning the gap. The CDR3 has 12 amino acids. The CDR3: CSVQGIYTEAFF. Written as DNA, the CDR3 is TGCAGCGTTCAGGGTATCTACACTGAAGCTTTCTTT.

The CDR3 protein is CASSSSTGANRYGYTF. The CDR3 region has the DNA TGCGCCAGCAGCTCCTCGACAGGGGCAAATCGCTATGGCTACACCTTC. This chain uses TRBV5-1 with TRBJ1-2; 8 nucleotides line up with TRBD1. This CDR3 has 16 residues. With V trimmed by 3 bases and J by 4 bases, 11 bases remained unmatched. The germline gives CDR1 SGHRS, CDR2 YFSETQ.

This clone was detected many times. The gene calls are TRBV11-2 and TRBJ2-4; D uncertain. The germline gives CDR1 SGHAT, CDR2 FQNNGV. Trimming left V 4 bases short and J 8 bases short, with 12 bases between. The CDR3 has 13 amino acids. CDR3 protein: CASSSGYPDIQYF. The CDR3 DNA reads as TGTGCCAGCAGCTCCGGGTATCCAGACATTCAGTACTTC. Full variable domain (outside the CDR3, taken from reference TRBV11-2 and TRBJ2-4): EAGVAQSPRYKIIEKRQSVAFWCNPISGHATLYWYQQILGQGPKLLIQFQNNGVVDDSQLPKDRFSAERLKGVDSTLKIQPAKLEDSAVYLCASSSGYPDIQYFGAGTRLSVL.

The CDR3 DNA is TGTGCCAGCAGCTTTGCGGGGAGCAATCAGCCCCAGCATTTT. Its translation: CASSFAGSNQPQHF. The V gene is TRBV7-2, the J gene TRBJ1-5; no firm D call. Trimming pared 3 bases from V and 1 base from J, leaving 7 bases between. CDR1 is SGHTA, CDR2 FQGNSA, per germline. The CDR3 loop spans 14 amino acids.

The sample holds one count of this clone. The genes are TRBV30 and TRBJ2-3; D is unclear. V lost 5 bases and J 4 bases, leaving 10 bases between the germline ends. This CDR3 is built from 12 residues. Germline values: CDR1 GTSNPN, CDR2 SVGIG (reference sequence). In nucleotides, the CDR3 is TGTGCCTGGTGTCAAAGCGCAGATACGCAGTATTTT. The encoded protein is CAWCQSADTQYF.

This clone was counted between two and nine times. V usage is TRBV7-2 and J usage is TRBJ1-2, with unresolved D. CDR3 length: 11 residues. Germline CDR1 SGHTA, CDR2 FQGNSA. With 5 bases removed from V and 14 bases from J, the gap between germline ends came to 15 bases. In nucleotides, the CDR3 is TGTGCCAGCAGCCCCCCACCTGGGGAAACCTTC. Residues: CASSPPPGETF.

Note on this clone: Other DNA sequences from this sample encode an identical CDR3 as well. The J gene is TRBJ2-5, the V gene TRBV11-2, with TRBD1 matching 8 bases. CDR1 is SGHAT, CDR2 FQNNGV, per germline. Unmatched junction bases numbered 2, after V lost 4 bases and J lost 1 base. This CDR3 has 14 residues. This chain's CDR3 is CASSSTGGQETQYF. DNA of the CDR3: TGTGCCAGCAGCTCCACAGGGGGCCAAGAGACCCAGTACTTC.

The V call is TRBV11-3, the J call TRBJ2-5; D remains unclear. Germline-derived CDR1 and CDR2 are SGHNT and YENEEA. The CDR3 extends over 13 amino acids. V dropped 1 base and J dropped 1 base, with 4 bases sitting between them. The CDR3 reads CASSLGTQETQYF. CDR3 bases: TGTGCCAGCAGCTTAGGGACCCAAGAGACCCAGTACTTC. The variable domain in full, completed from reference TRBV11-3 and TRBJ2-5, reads EAGVVQSPRYKIIEKKQPVAFWCNPISGHNTLYWYLQNLGQGPELLIRYENEEAVDDSQLPKDRFSAERLKGVDSTLKIQPAELGDSAVYLCASSLGTQETQYFGPGTRLLVL.

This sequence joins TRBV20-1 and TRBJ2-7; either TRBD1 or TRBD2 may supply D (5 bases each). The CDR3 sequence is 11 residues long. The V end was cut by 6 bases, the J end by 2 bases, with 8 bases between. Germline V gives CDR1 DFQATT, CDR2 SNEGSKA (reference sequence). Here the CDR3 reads CSAGDPYEQYF. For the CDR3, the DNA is TGCAGTGCCGGGGACCCCTACGAGCAGTACTTC.

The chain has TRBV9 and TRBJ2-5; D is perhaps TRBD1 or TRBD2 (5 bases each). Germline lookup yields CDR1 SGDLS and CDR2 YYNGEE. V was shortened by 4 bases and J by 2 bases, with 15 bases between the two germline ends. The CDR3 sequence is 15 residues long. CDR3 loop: CASSPPGGGQETQYF. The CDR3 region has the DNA TGTGCCAGCAGCCCACCGGGTGGGGGACAAGAGACCCAGTACTTC.

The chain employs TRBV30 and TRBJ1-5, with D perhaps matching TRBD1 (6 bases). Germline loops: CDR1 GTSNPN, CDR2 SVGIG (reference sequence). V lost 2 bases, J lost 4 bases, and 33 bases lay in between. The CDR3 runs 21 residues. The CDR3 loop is CAWSFGPTIPPGLGGNQPQHF. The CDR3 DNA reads TGTGCCTGGAGTTTTGGACCCACCATACCCCCGGGTTTAGGGGGGAATCAGCCCCAGCATTTT.

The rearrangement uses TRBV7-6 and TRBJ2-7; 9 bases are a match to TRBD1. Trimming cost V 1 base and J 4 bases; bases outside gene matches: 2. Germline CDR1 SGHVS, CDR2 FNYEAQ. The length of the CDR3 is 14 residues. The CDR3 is CASSLDRGRYEQYF. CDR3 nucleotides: TGTGCCAGCAGCTTAGACAGGGGGCGTTACGAGCAGTACTTC. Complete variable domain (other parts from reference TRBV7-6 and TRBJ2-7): GAGVSQSPRYKVTKRGQDVALRCDPISGHVSLYWYRQALGQGPEFLTYFNYEAQQDKSGLPNDRFSAERPEGSISTLTIQRTEQRDSAMYRCASSLDRGRYEQYFGPGTRLTVT.

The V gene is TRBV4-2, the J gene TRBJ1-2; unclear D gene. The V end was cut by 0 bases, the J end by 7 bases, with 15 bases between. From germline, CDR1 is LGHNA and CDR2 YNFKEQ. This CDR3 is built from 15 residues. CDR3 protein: CASSQDISGLSGYTF. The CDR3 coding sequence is TGTGCCAGCAGCCAAGACATATCTGGCTTAAGTGGCTACACCTTC.

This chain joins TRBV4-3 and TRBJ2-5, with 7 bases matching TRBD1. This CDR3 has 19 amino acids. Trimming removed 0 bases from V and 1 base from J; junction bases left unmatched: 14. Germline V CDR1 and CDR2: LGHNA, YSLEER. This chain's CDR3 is CASSQDPPTGDGPQETQYF. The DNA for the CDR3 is TGCGCCAGCAGCCAAGATCCCCCTACAGGGGACGGACCCCAAGAGACCCAGTACTTC.

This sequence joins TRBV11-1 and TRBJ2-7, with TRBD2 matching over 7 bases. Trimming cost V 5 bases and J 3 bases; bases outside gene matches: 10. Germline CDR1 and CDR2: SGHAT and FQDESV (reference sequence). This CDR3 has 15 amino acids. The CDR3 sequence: CASSQSRTSLYEQYF. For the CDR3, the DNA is TGTGCCAGCAGCCAAAGTCGGACTAGTCTCTACGAGCAGTACTTC.

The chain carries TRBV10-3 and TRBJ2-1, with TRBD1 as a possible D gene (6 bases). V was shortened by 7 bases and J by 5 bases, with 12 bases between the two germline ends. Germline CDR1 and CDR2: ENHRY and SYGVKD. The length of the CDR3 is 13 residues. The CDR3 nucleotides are TGTGCCATCACTACGACAGGAGACAATGAGCAGTTCTTC. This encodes CAITTTGDNEQFF.